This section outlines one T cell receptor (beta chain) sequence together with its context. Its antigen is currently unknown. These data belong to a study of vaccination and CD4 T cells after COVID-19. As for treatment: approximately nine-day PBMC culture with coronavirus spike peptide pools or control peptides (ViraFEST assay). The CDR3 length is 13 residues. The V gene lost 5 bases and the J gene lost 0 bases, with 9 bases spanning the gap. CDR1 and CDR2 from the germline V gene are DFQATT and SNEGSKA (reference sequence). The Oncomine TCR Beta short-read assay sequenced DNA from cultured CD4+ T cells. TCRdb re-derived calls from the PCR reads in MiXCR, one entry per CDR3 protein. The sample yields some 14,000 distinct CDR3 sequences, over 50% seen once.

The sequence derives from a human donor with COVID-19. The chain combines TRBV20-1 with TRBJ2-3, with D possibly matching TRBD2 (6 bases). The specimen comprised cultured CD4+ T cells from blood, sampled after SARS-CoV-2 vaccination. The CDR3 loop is CSASAGSTDTQYF. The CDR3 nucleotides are TGCAGTGCTTCGGCGGGGAGCACAGATACGCAGTATTTT.